The 30 T cell receptor beta chains below were found in one sample sequenced in a study of T cell responses to AZD1222 COVID-19 vaccine. Assay used: immunoSEQ multiplex PCR; TCRdb lists only in-frame clones, some missing. This table holds 130,000 to 150,000 clones, more than 80% found once. The input for sequencing was peripheral blood, taken on day 0 of AZD1222 vaccination. The receptors here all came from an adult in good health.

The chain joins TRBV18 to TRBJ2-3, with 7 positions matching TRBD2. This CDR3 has 16 amino acids. V gave up 3 bases and J gave up 6 bases; unmatched junction bases: 12. The germline CDR1 and CDR2 sequences are KGHSH and LQKENI. CDR3 sequence: CASSPPLRGRTDTQYF. The DNA for the CDR3 is TGTGCCAGCTCACCCCCCCTACGCGGGAGAACTGATACGCAGTATTTT.

This chain uses TRBV15 with TRBJ2-5; 7 bases agree with TRBD2. The ends lost 0 bases at V and 5 bases at J; junction bases unmatched: 3. Germline CDR1 reads LNHNV; CDR2 reads YYDKDF (reference sequence). CDR3 length equals 14 residues. The DNA for the CDR3 is TGTGCCACCAGCAGAGAAGGGACTATTGAGACCCAGTACTTC. Encoded protein: CATSREGTIETQYF.

The chain combines TRBV5-1 with TRBJ1-3; D gene uncertain. This CDR3 has 14 residues. The germline CDR1 and CDR2 sequences are SGHRS and YFSETQ. V dropped 1 base and J dropped 0 bases, with 5 bases sitting between them. The CDR3 spells CASSLSDSGNTIYF. DNA for the CDR3: TGCGCCAGCAGCTTGTCGGACTCTGGAAACACCATATATTTT.

The rearrangement joins TRBV5-1 to TRBJ2-1, with 7 bases matching TRBD2. Germline CDR1 and CDR2: SGHRS and YFSETQ. This CDR3 spans 17 amino acids. V lost 2 bases, J lost 8 bases, and 16 bases stayed unmatched. This CDR3 is CASSFEGLGRAGDEQFF. Here the CDR3 DNA reads TGCGCCAGCAGCTTTGAAGGTCTGGGGAGGGCCGGGGATGAGCAGTTCTTC. The full variable domain, rest sourced from reference TRBV5-1 and TRBJ2-1, is KAGVTQTPRYLIKTRGQQVTLSCSPISGHRSVSWYQQTPGQGLQFLFEYFSETQRNKGNFPGRFSGRQFSNSRSEMNVSTLELGDSALYLCASSFEGLGRAGDEQFFGPGTRLTVL.

The chain couples TRBV2 to TRBJ2-3; TRBD2 is a possible D gene (6 bases). V was pared by 1 base and J by 4 bases, with 15 bases between. There are 16 residues in the CDR3. CDR1 and CDR2 (germline): SNHLY, FYNNEI. CDR3 sequence reads: CASSEGLGAWADTQYF. The CDR3 DNA reads TGTGCCAGCAGTGAAGGACTAGGGGCATGGGCAGATACGCAGTATTTT.

The rearrangement joins TRBV11-3 to TRBJ2-2; tentatively, D is TRBD1 or TRBD2 (5 bases each). CDR1 is SGHNT, CDR2 YENEEA, per germline. V was clipped by 5 bases and J by 0 bases, with 10 bases between them. The CDR3 length is 15 residues. The CDR3: CASSRDGANTGELFF. CDR3 DNA sequence: TGTGCCAGCAGCCGGGACGGAGCGAACACCGGGGAGCTGTTTTTT.

The chain recombines TRBV30 with TRBJ2-3; 7 nucleotides agree with TRBD2. The CDR3 totals 13 residues. V lost 1 base, J lost 5 bases, and 3 bases stayed unmatched. Looked up from germline, CDR1 is GTSNPN and CDR2 is SVGIG (reference sequence). The CDR3 here is CAWSGTRLDTQYF. The CDR3 DNA sequence: TGTGCCTGGAGTGGGACTAGGTTAGATACGCAGTATTTT. The full variable domain, completed using reference TRBV30 and TRBJ2-3, is SQTIHQWPATLVQPVGSPLSLECTVEGTSNPNLYWYRQAAGRGLQLLFYSVGIGQISSEVPQNLSASRPQDRQFILSSKKLLLSDSGFYLCAWSGTRLDTQYFGPGTRLTVL.

V gene TRBV4-1 combines with J gene TRBJ2-5; D uncertain. With 6 bases removed from V and 4 bases from J, the gap between germline ends came to 12 bases. This CDR3 region has 13 residues. Per germline, CDR1 MGHRA and CDR2 YSYEKL. Here the CDR3 reads CASSQTLGETQYF. In nucleotides, the CDR3 is TGCGCCAGCAGTCAGACCCTCGGAGAGACCCAGTACTTC.

V is TRBV11-1 and J is TRBJ2-5; TRBD2 aligns across 8 bases. J was trimmed by 5 bases and V by 5 bases; bases with no gene match: 7. In germline, CDR1 is SGHAT, CDR2 FQDESV (reference sequence). CDR3 size: 14 residues. The CDR3 here is CASSPGLVGETQYF. The CDR3 bases are TGTGCCAGCAGCCCGGGACTAGTCGGGGAGACCCAGTACTTC.

This chain uses TRBV12-3 or TRBV12-4 with TRBJ2-1, with D possibly TRBD1 on 6 matching bases. The V end was cut by 10 bases, the J end by 12 bases, with 16 bases between. CDR3 length: 11 residues. The CDR3 sequence is CATELGGRQFF. The CDR3 DNA sequence: TGTGCCACCGAGCTAGGGGGAAGGCAGTTCTTC.

The chain joins TRBV7-2 to TRBJ1-5; D not certain. Germline V lookup: CDR1 SGHTA, CDR2 FQGNSA. V shed 3 bases and J shed 0 bases, with 6 bases lying between them. The CDR3 is made up of 14 amino acids. CDR3: CASSLYYSNQPQHF. The CDR3 DNA reads as TGTGCCAGCAGCTTGTACTATAGCAATCAGCCCCAGCATTTT. Combining the CDR3 with reference TRBV7-2 and TRBJ1-5 gives the whole variable domain GAGVSQSPSNKVTEKGKDVELRCDPISGHTALYWYRQSLGQGLEFLIYFQGNSAPDKSGLPSDRFSAERTGGSVSTLTIQRTQQEDSAVYLCASSLYYSNQPQHFGDGTRLSIL.

The V call is TRBV30, the J call TRBJ1-3; D unclear. CDR3 length: 14 residues. Trimming pared 2 bases from V and 0 bases from J, leaving 8 bases between. CDR1 and CDR2 from the germline V gene are GTSNPN and SVGIG (reference sequence). The CDR3 DNA sequence: TGTGCCTGGAGTCTGCTGCACTCTGGAAACACCATATATTTT. Protein sequence: CAWSLLHSGNTIYF.

The chain couples TRBV4-2 to TRBJ2-3; 8 nucleotides align to TRBD2. V was clipped by 1 base and J by 2 bases; unmatched bases: 11. Germline V gene sequence: CDR1 LGHNA, CDR2 YNFKEQ. CDR3 length equals 18 residues. This CDR3 reads CASSQASQRGSFTDTQYF. The CDR3, as DNA: TGTGCCAGCAGCCAAGCGTCCCAGCGGGGGTCCTTCACAGATACGCAGTATTTT.

The V call is TRBV5-6, the J call TRBJ1-2; 9 bases map to TRBD1. Looked up from germline, CDR1 is SGHDT and CDR2 is YYEEEE. Trimming cost V 0 bases and J 4 bases; bases outside gene matches: 1. The CDR3 sequence is 14 residues long. The CDR3 DNA is TGTGCCAGCAGCTTGGGGACAGGGGTCTATGGCTACACCTTC. It yields the protein CASSLGTGVYGYTF.

This clone was seen just once. The genes are TRBV5-5 and TRBJ1-1; a weak D match, TRBD1 (5 bases). The V end was cut by 7 bases, the J end by 1 base, with 14 bases between. In germline, CDR1 is SGHKS, CDR2 YYEKEE (reference sequence). CDR3 length: 14 residues. The CDR3 nucleotides read TGTGCCAGCCTCCCAGGGAGGGCGAACACTGAAGCTTTCTTT. It yields the protein CASLPGRANTEAFF.

The chain links TRBV7-2 to TRBJ2-7, with 7 positions matching TRBD1. Germline V lookup: CDR1 SGHTA, CDR2 FQGNSA. This CDR3 spans 15 amino acids. V shed 4 bases and J 0 bases; nucleotides not matched to a gene: 6. The CDR3 bases are TGTGCCAGCAGCTCCTCGGGACAGCTCTCCTACGAGCAGTACTTC. This translates into CASSSSGQLSYEQYF. Full variable domain (remainder filled in from reference TRBV7-2 and TRBJ2-7): GAGVSQSPSNKVTEKGKDVELRCDPISGHTALYWYRQSLGQGLEFLIYFQGNSAPDKSGLPSDRFSAERTGGSVSTLTIQRTQQEDSAVYLCASSSSGQLSYEQYFGPGTRLTVT.

This sequence joins TRBV3-1 (or the pseudogene TRBV3-2) and TRBJ1-1, with TRBD1 matching over 9 bases. Unmatched junction bases numbered 6, after V lost 6 bases and J lost 10 bases. The CDR3 spans 12 residues. Germline CDR1 reads LGHDT; CDR2 reads YNNKEL (reference sequence). For the CDR3, the DNA is TGTGCCAGCAGTCGGACAGGGGTAGTAGCTTTCTTT. Translating gives CASSRTGVVAFF.

This chain links TRBV9 with TRBJ2-1; maybe TRBD1 (5 bases). The V gene lost 5 bases and the J gene lost 5 bases, with 17 bases spanning the gap. The CDR3 runs 15 residues. Germline assignment: CDR1 SGDLS and CDR2 YYNGEE. In DNA, the CDR3 is TGTGCCAGCAGTCTCAGGGTTATGAACGACAATGAGCAGTTCTTC. Translated: CASSLRVMNDNEQFF.

This chain links TRBV19 with TRBJ1-4; possible D gene TRBD1, 6 bases. This CDR3 is built from 14 residues. The germline CDR1 and CDR2 sequences are LNHDA and SQIVND (reference sequence). Trimming removed 5 bases at V and 5 bases at J, with 12 bases between. The CDR3 spells CASSPRGANEKLFF. The CDR3 DNA is TGTGCCAGTAGTCCTCGGGGGGCGAATGAAAAACTGTTTTTT.

This clone occurred once. The chain has TRBV18 and TRBJ2-7; D is perhaps TRBD2 (7 bases). The V end lost 1 base, the J end lost 4 bases, and 14 bases lay between the germline ends. This CDR3 is built from 15 residues. Looked up from germline, CDR1 is KGHSH and CDR2 is LQKENI. As DNA, the CDR3 is TGTGCCAGCTCACCACGCGGCGGGGGCACATACGAGCAGTACTTC. Translation gives CASSPRGGGTYEQYF. Drawing the rest from reference TRBV18 and TRBJ2-7, the complete variable domain is NAGVMQNPRHLVRRRGQEARLRCSPMKGHSHVYWYRQLPEEGLKFMVYLQKENIIDESGMPKERFSAEFPKEGPSILRIQQVVRGDSAAYFCASSPRGGGTYEQYFGPGTRLTVT.

This clone came up once. The chain combines TRBV28 with TRBJ1-2; 9 bases fit TRBD1. CDR3 size: 15 residues. The ends lost 3 bases at V and 6 bases at J; junction bases unmatched: 8. Germline assignment: CDR1 MDHEN and CDR2 SYDVKM. The CDR3, as DNA: TGTGCCAGCAGTTTTTTGGACAGGGGAAGCCATGGCTACACCTTC. Translation: CASSFLDRGSHGYTF.

The chain employs TRBV6-1 and TRBJ2-7; 8 bases align to TRBD2. Germline V lookup: CDR1 MNHNS, CDR2 SASEGT. After removal of 3 bases from V and 0 bases from J, the junction contained 4 bases not matched to a gene. This CDR3 has 15 amino acids. CDR3 nucleotide sequence: TGTGCCAGCAGTGAGGCGGGAGGCACCTCCTACGAGCAGTACTTC. Translating gives CASSEAGGTSYEQYF.

The chain is built from TRBV6-5 and TRBJ1-3, with 7 bases matching TRBD1. The CDR3 sequence is 15 residues long. Germline CDR1 is MNHEY and CDR2 is SVGAGI. V gave up 2 bases and J gave up 7 bases; unmatched junction bases: 8. The CDR3 loop reads CASSYLPGGRNTIYF. The CDR3 region has the DNA TGTGCCAGCAGTTACCTCCCAGGGGGTCGGAACACCATATATTTT.

The gene calls are TRBV9 and TRBJ2-1; D gene ambiguous. CDR3 length: 17 amino acids. CDR1 is SGDLS and CDR2 is YYNGEE in the germline V gene. V gave up 0 bases and J gave up 12 bases, with 25 bases separating them. CDR3 loop: CASSVDPPGGSLQRQFF. The CDR3 DNA reads as TGTGCCAGCAGCGTAGATCCGCCGGGCGGCAGCCTACAAAGGCAGTTCTTC.

This clone was picked up one time. This chain connects TRBV3-1 (or the pseudogene TRBV3-2) to TRBJ2-7, with 10 bases identical to TRBD1. The CDR3 spans 15 residues. CDR1 and CDR2 (germline): LGHDT, YNNKEL (reference sequence). V lost 1 base to trimming and J lost 3 bases; unmatched junction nucleotides: 3. The CDR3 sequence: CASSQGWTGGYEQYF. In nucleotides, the CDR3 is TGTGCCAGCAGCCAAGGTTGGACAGGGGGCTACGAGCAGTACTTC.

The chain recombines TRBV14 with TRBJ2-7; 7 nucleotides align to TRBD1. With V trimmed by 0 bases and J by 0 bases, 2 bases remained unmatched. This CDR3 contains 15 residues. Germline CDR1 SGHDN, CDR2 FVKESK. The CDR3 is CASSQDWTGSYEQYF. The CDR3 DNA follows: TGTGCCAGCAGCCAAGATTGGACAGGCTCCTACGAGCAGTACTTC.

V gene TRBV6-4 combines with J gene TRBJ1-3; D perhaps matches TRBD1 (6 bases). This CDR3 spans 17 amino acids. V lost 5 bases and J lost 0, with 17 bases in between. In germline, CDR1 is MRHNA, CDR2 SNTAGT. The CDR3 spells CASSKRGDPDSGNTIYF. In DNA, the CDR3 is TGTGCCAGCAGTAAAAGGGGGGATCCGGACTCTGGAAACACCATATATTTT.

The chain uses TRBV28 and TRBJ2-2, with 8 bases identical to TRBD1. This CDR3 region has 16 residues. Trimming removed 1 base from V and 6 bases from J; junction bases left unmatched: 7. From germline, CDR1 is MDHEN and CDR2 SYDVKM. CDR3 sequence (DNA): TGTGCCAGCAGTTTATCCCGGACAGGGCCCCCCGGGGAGCTGTTTTTT. Its translation is CASSLSRTGPPGELFF.

The CDR3, as DNA: TGTGCCAGCAGCTTTCAGGGCTATGGCTACACCTTC. Translated: CASSFQGYGYTF. The chain has TRBV11-2 and TRBJ1-2, with D tentatively TRBD1 (5 bases). Germline CDR1 SGHAT, CDR2 FQNNGV. The germline V and J ends were trimmed by 3 bases and 4 bases, with 6 bases remaining between them. This CDR3 is 12 amino acids long.

The chain joins TRBV5-1 to TRBJ1-4; maybe TRBD1 (6 bases). The germline V gene encodes CDR1 SGHRS and CDR2 YFSETQ. V shed 5 bases and J shed 4 bases, with 9 bases lying between them. The CDR3 spans 13 residues. The CDR3 region has the DNA TGCGCCAGCAGGCGACAGGTTAATGAAAAACTGTTTTTT. Its translation: CASRRQVNEKLFF.